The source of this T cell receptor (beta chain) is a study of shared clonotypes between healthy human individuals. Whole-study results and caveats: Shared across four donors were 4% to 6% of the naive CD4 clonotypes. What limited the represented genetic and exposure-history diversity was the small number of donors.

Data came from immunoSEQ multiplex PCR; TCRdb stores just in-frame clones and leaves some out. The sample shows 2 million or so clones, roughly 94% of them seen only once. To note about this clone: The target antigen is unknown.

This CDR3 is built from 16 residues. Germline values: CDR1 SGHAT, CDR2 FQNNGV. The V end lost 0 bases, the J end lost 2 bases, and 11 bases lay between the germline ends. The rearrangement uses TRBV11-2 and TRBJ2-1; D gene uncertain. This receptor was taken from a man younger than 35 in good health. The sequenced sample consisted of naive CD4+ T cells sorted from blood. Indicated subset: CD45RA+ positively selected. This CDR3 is CASSLEPSNPYNEQFF. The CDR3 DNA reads TGTGCCAGCAGCTTAGAACCTAGTAACCCCTACAATGAGCAGTTCTTC.